Listed below are T cell receptor beta chains from one sample, sequenced in a study of cytomegalovirus exposure and HLA in healthy donors. TCRdb's table, derived via immunoSEQ multiplex PCR, lists solely in-frame clones and lacks some. The sample contains almost 200,000 clones, just over 75% of which appear only once. The sequencing sample was made of PBMCs. All receptors derive from a man in his thirties or forties in good health and CMV-seronegative. Each CDR3 is given with its conserved first and last residue. A D gene is named only where the DNA matches it firmly. Expanded clones are given a class, and other clones once, few, many or no size at all.

clone size: -
J gene: TRBJ1-4
V gene: TRBV10-2
D gene: TRBD1
CDR3 DNA: TGCGCCAGCAGAATGACGGGACAGCGGAATGAAAAACTGTTTTTT
CDR3 protein: CASRMTGQRNEKLFF

clone size: once
J gene: TRBJ1-1
V gene: TRBV5-4
D gene: -
CDR3 DNA: TGTGCCAGCAGCCCCCCGGAGGGATGGAACACTGAAGCTTTCTTT
CDR3 protein: CASSPPEGWNTEAFF

clone size: -
J gene: TRBJ2-7
V gene: TRBV5-1
D gene: -
CDR3 DNA: TGCGCCAGCAGCTTGAAACAGCTCTCCTACGAGCAGTACTTC
CDR3 protein: CASSLKQLSYEQYF

clone size: -
J gene: TRBJ1-1
V gene: TRBV9
D gene: -
CDR3 DNA: TGTGCCAGCAGCGTTCGACTGAGGGACACTGAAGCTTTCTTT
CDR3 protein: CASSVRLRDTEAFF

clone size: few
J gene: TRBJ1-2
V gene: TRBV20-1
D gene: -
CDR3 DNA: TGCAGTGCTATCGAGGCTGGCTACACCTTC
CDR3 protein: CSAIEAGYTF

clone size: -
J gene: TRBJ2-5
V gene: TRBV19
D gene: TRBD2
CDR3 DNA: TGTGCCAGTAGTCGTAGCGGGAGATGGGAGACCCAGTACTTC
CDR3 protein: CASSRSGRWETQYF

clone size: -
J gene: TRBJ2-5
V gene: TRBV14
D gene: -
CDR3 DNA: TGTGCCAGCAGCCACGGGTACAGGGAGACCCAGTACTTC
CDR3 protein: CASSHGYRETQYF

clone size: -
J gene: TRBJ1-2
V gene: TRBV28
D gene: TRBD1
CDR3 DNA: TGTGCCAGCAGTCCCGCGACAGGGGGCTATGGCTACACCTTC
CDR3 protein: CASSPATGGYGYTF

clone size: once
J gene: TRBJ1-4
V gene: TRBV5-1
D gene: -
CDR3 DNA: TGCGCCAGCAGCTTGGAGCAGGGTCGGGAAAAACTGTTTTTT
CDR3 protein: CASSLEQGREKLFF

clone size: -
J gene: TRBJ1-1
V gene: TRBV6-5
D gene: TRBD1
CDR3 DNA: TGTGCCAGCAGCTACTCCGAGGGGGCCACTGAAGCTTTCTTT
CDR3 protein: CASSYSEGATEAFF

clone size: -
J gene: TRBJ1-3
V gene: TRBV9
D gene: -
CDR3 DNA: TGTGCCAGCAGCGGACGGACTCACCAGTCGAAAGACTCTGGAAACACCATATATTTT
CDR3 protein: CASSGRTHQSKDSGNTIYF

clone size: -
J gene: TRBJ2-5
V gene: TRBV9
D gene: TRBD2
CDR3 DNA: TGTGCCAGCAGCCGAGGGCAAGCGGGAGGGCAGGAGACCCAGTACTTC
CDR3 protein: CASSRGQAGGQETQYF

clone size: -
J gene: TRBJ2-1
V gene: TRBV9
D gene: TRBD1
CDR3 DNA: TGTGCCAGCAGCGTAGCTACGAGAGGGGGCGGTGAGCAGTTCTTC
CDR3 protein: CASSVATRGGGEQFF

clone size: -
J gene: TRBJ2-5
V gene: TRBV30
D gene: -
CDR3 DNA: TGTGCCTGGAGTGTACTAAGAGGACAAGAGACCCAGTACTTC
CDR3 protein: CAWSVLRGQETQYF

clone size: -
J gene: TRBJ1-1
V gene: TRBV6-1
D gene: TRBD1
CDR3 DNA: TGTGCCAGCAGACCGGACAGGAGGAACACTGAAGCTTTCTTT
CDR3 protein: CASRPDRRNTEAFF

clone size: -
J gene: TRBJ2-5
V gene: TRBV11-1
D gene: -
CDR3 DNA: TGTGCCAGCAGCCGGACAGCAGAAGAGACCCAGTACTTC
CDR3 protein: CASSRTAEETQYF

clone size: -
J gene: TRBJ2-5
V gene: TRBV28
D gene: -
CDR3 DNA: TGTGCCAGCAGTTTACCGTACAACCAAGAGACCCAGTACTTC
CDR3 protein: CASSLPYNQETQYF

clone size: -
J gene: TRBJ2-3
V gene: TRBV29-1
D gene: TRBD2
CDR3 DNA: TGCAGCGTTGGACTAGCGGGAGTGGAAGATACGCAGTATTTT
CDR3 protein: CSVGLAGVEDTQYF

clone size: -
J gene: TRBJ2-1
V gene: TRBV7-3
D gene: TRBD2
CDR3 DNA: TGTGCCAGCAGCTTAAATCCGGGGGGCTCCTACAATGAGCAGTTCTTC
CDR3 protein: CASSLNPGGSYNEQFF

clone size: -
J gene: TRBJ1-1
V gene: TRBV29-1
D gene: TRBD1
CDR3 DNA: TGCAGCGTTGAGCTACAGGGGAGGTACACTGAAGCTTTCTTT
CDR3 protein: CSVELQGRYTEAFF

clone size: -
J gene: TRBJ2-3
V gene: TRBV7-3
D gene: -
CDR3 DNA: TGTGCCAGCAGCTTAGCGAGGTCAGCCACAGATACGCAGTATTTT
CDR3 protein: CASSLARSATDTQYF

clone size: -
J gene: TRBJ1-2
V gene: TRBV4-2
D gene: TRBD1
CDR3 DNA: TGTGCCAGCAGCCCGAGGGGACAGAGGTATGGCTACACCTTC
CDR3 protein: CASSPRGQRYGYTF

clone size: -
J gene: TRBJ2-5
V gene: TRBV7-6
D gene: TRBD2
CDR3 DNA: TGTGCCAGCAGCTTAGCCAGCGGGGCGCAAGAGACCCAGTACTTC
CDR3 protein: CASSLASGAQETQYF

clone size: -
J gene: TRBJ2-7
V gene: TRBV2
D gene: -
CDR3 DNA: TGTGCCAGCAGTGACCCTTTTAGCAGCGGGCAGTACTTC
CDR3 protein: CASSDPFSSGQYF

clone size: -
J gene: TRBJ2-7
V gene: TRBV19
D gene: TRBD1
CDR3 DNA: TGTGCCAGTAGTAGGACAGGGGGCGGCCACGAGCAGTACTTC
CDR3 protein: CASSRTGGGHEQYF

clone size: -
J gene: TRBJ1-1
V gene: TRBV6-4
D gene: TRBD1
CDR3 DNA: TGTGCCAGCAGTCTAGAGGGACAGGGGACAGGAATTCGGACTGAAGCTTTCTTT
CDR3 protein: CASSLEGQGTGIRTEAFF

clone size: -
J gene: TRBJ2-4
V gene: TRBV5-6
D gene: -
CDR3 DNA: TGTGCCAGCAGCTTGGCGGGCGGGCTAGCCAAAAACATTCAGTACTTC
CDR3 protein: CASSLAGGLAKNIQYF

clone size: few
J gene: TRBJ2-3
V gene: TRBV18
D gene: TRBD2
CDR3 DNA: TGTGCCAGCTCACCAGTAGCGGGGAGCATAACAGATACGCAGTATTTT
CDR3 protein: CASSPVAGSITDTQYF

clone size: few
J gene: TRBJ2-1
V gene: TRBV5-4
D gene: TRBD1
CDR3 DNA: TGTGCCAGCAGCCTGACAGGGGATAGGAATGAGCAGTTCTTC
CDR3 protein: CASSLTGDRNEQFF

clone size: -
J gene: TRBJ1-5
V gene: TRBV4-2
D gene: TRBD1
CDR3 DNA: TGTGCCAGCAGCCAACGTGAGGGGGCAAGGGATCAGCCCCAGCATTTT
CDR3 protein: CASSQREGARDQPQHF

clone size: -
J gene: TRBJ2-3
V gene: TRBV5-4
D gene: TRBD2
CDR3 DNA: TGTGCCAGCAGCTTCCCTCTAGCGGGAATAGATACGCAGTATTTT
CDR3 protein: CASSFPLAGIDTQYF

clone size: -
J gene: TRBJ2-7
V gene: TRBV28
D gene: TRBD1
CDR3 DNA: TGTGCCAGCAGTTCCTCGACAGGGGGCCTATTCTCCTACGAGCAGTACTTC
CDR3 protein: CASSSSTGGLFSYEQYF

clone size: -
J gene: TRBJ2-3
V gene: TRBV19
D gene: -
CDR3 DNA: TGTGCCAGTAGTATAGGAATAGCGGCCGCCAATACGCAGTATTTT
CDR3 protein: CASSIGIAAANTQYF

clone size: -
J gene: TRBJ2-7
V gene: TRBV5-3
D gene: -
CDR3 DNA: TGTGCCAGAAGGAGGGTCTACGAGCAGTACTTC
CDR3 protein: CARRRVYEQYF

clone size: -
J gene: TRBJ1-4
V gene: TRBV19
D gene: -
CDR3 DNA: TGTGCCAGTACCGACAGGAATGAAAAACTGTTTTTT
CDR3 protein: CASTDRNEKLFF

clone size: few
J gene: TRBJ2-3
V gene: TRBV6-5
D gene: -
CDR3 DNA: TGTGCCAGCAGTTTTCGGGGTGATACGCAGTATTTT
CDR3 protein: CASSFRGDTQYF

clone size: -
J gene: TRBJ1-5
V gene: TRBV10-2
D gene: -
CDR3 DNA: TGCGCCAGCAGTGAGACAGGGCCCCATCAGCCCCAGCATTTT
CDR3 protein: CASSETGPHQPQHF

clone size: once
J gene: TRBJ1-6
V gene: TRBV7-2
D gene: -
CDR3 DNA: TGTGCCAGCAGGCCCGGGGGGGTAGGGAATTCACCCCTCCACTTT
CDR3 protein: CASRPGGVGNSPLHF

clone size: -
J gene: TRBJ2-3
V gene: TRBV11-2
D gene: -
CDR3 DNA: TGTGCCAGCAGCTTAACGGCGGGGCCAAGCACAGATACGCAGTATTTT
CDR3 protein: CASSLTAGPSTDTQYF

clone size: -
J gene: TRBJ2-7
V gene: TRBV15
D gene: TRBD2
CDR3 DNA: TGTGCCACCAGCAAATGGGGCGGGAGGAGTACGGGGGAGTACTTC
CDR3 protein: CATSKWGGRSTGEYF

clone size: few
J gene: TRBJ1-5
V gene: TRBV20-1
D gene: -
CDR3 DNA: TGCAGTGCTAATAGCCATCCCCAGCATTTT
CDR3 protein: CSANSHPQHF

clone size: -
J gene: TRBJ2-2
V gene: TRBV28
D gene: TRBD1
CDR3 DNA: TGTGCCAGCAGTCCCACAGGGGGTCCTGGCGGGGAGCTGTTTTTT
CDR3 protein: CASSPTGGPGGELFF

clone size: -
J gene: TRBJ2-3
V gene: TRBV9
D gene: -
CDR3 DNA: TGTGCCAGCAGCGTAGGAGGACTTTCTAGCACAGATACGCAGTATTTT
CDR3 protein: CASSVGGLSSTDTQYF